What follows is one T cell receptor (beta chain) and its context. The antigen remains unidentified. The source of the sample is a study of cytomegalovirus exposure and HLA in healthy donors. Study-level findings and limits: Later analysis indicated greater clonal expansion among HLA-associated TCR beta chains than among equally common other chains. Only CMV serostatus was available as immune exposure information. HLA alleles were associated with some 17,000 TCR beta sequences in a later analysis at 0.05 false discovery rate.

Donors consisted of healthy bone marrow donors. The CDR3 contains 14 residues. With 3 bases clipped from V and 8 bases from J, the junction kept 7 bases outside the gene matches. Germline V gene sequence: CDR1 MNHNS, CDR2 SASEGT. The PCR made use of 60 Vbeta and 13 Jbeta primers. Profiled with immunoSEQ multiplex PCR; TCRdb holds only in-frame clones, not every one. This sample has roughly 150,000 clones, with 85% found just once. This chain joins TRBV6-1 and TRBJ2-4; 7 bases line up with TRBD2. The clonotype originates from a woman between 18 and 30 years old in good health and CMV-seronegative. Sequenced input: PBMCs. CDR3 in amino acids: CASSESGGADIQYF. The CDR3 nucleotides read TGTGCCAGCAGTGAGTCGGGGGGTGCGGACATTCAGTACTTC.